Shown below are 20 T cell receptor beta chains from a single sample sequenced in a study of blood T cell repertoires in COVID-19. Profiled with immunoSEQ multiplex PCR; TCRdb holds only in-frame clones, not every one. The sample lists around 380,000 clones, 70% to 85% seen once, with 0.85% to 1.2% in the top ten. Sample: peripheral blood. The source of these receptors is a human donor with acute or convalescent COVID-19. The donor label of this sample is uncertain.

This chain joins TRBV28 and TRBJ2-2; 8 positions match TRBD2. The length of the CDR3 is 12 residues. V lost 7 bases and J lost 6; bases outside the gene matches: 1. Germline lookup yields CDR1 MDHEN and CDR2 SYDVKM. As DNA, the CDR3 is TGTGCCAGCACTAGCGGGCCCGGGGAGCTGTTTTTT. This translates into CASTSGPGELFF.

J is TRBJ1-5 and V is TRBV2; possible D gene TRBD1, 6 bases. The CDR3 runs to 14 residues. V dropped 7 bases and J dropped 2 bases, with 12 bases sitting between them. Germline-derived CDR1 and CDR2 are SNHLY and FYNNEI. In DNA form, the CDR3 reads TGTGCCAGCACTCCACAGGGTGGCAATCAGCCCCAGCATTTT. This codes for CASTPQGGNQPQHF.

This rearrangement joins TRBV7-2 to TRBJ2-2, with a weak D call TRBD1 (6 bases). There are 16 residues in the CDR3. V was trimmed by 5 bases and J by 1 base, leaving 14 bases between them. CDR1 and CDR2 (germline): SGHTA, FQGNSA. Written as DNA, the CDR3 is TGTGCCAGCAGCACCCGCGGACAGCAGAACACCGGGGAGCTGTTTTTT. Amino acid sequence: CASSTRGQQNTGELFF.

This chain links TRBV5-4 with TRBJ2-1; maybe TRBD1 (6 bases). Germline-derived CDR1 and CDR2 are SGHNT and YYREEE (reference sequence). The CDR3 has 13 residues. V was trimmed by 2 bases and J by 6 bases, leaving 9 bases between them. CDR3 sequence (DNA): TGTGCCAGCAGCTTAGTGGGGGCCAATGAGCAGTTCTTC. Amino acids: CASSLVGANEQFF.

The V and J genes are TRBV5-1 and TRBJ2-6; tentative D call: TRBD2 (6 bases). The CDR3 contains 19 residues. Per germline, CDR1 SGHRS and CDR2 YFSETQ. Trimming shortened V by 0 bases and J by 0 bases, and 16 bases separated the two germline ends. CDR3 sequence: CASSLGPVGGLSGANVLTF. The DNA for the CDR3 is TGCGCCAGCAGCTTGGGCCCGGTGGGAGGTCTCTCTGGGGCCAACGTCCTGACTTTC.

The V and J genes are TRBV1 and TRBJ2-7; the D call TRBD2 from the table was never checked on the DNA. TRBV1 is flagged as a pseudogene. This CDR3 is built from 10 residues. In DNA, the CDR3 is TGCACCAGCAGACTCTACGAGCAGTACTTC. Protein sequence: CTSRLYEQYF.

This clone appeared once. The chain has TRBV2 and TRBJ1-1, with TRBD1 matching over 8 bases. With V trimmed by 8 bases and J by 5 bases, 10 bases remained unmatched. CDR1 is SNHLY, CDR2 FYNNEI, per germline. This CDR3 is 14 amino acids long. The CDR3: CASGTGGRRTEAFF. The CDR3 DNA is TGTGCCAGCGGAACAGGGGGTCGGCGAACTGAAGCTTTCTTT.

This sequence joins TRBV5-1 and TRBJ1-1; weak D call: TRBD1 (6 bases). The CDR3 consists of 14 residues. Germline assignment: CDR1 SGHRS and CDR2 YFSETQ. V dropped 3 bases and J dropped 5 bases, with 14 bases sitting between them. In nucleotides, the CDR3 is TGCGCCAGCAGCTGGGGACATAAAAGTACTGAAGCTTTCTTT. Amino acid sequence: CASSWGHKSTEAFF.

This rearrangement joins TRBV7-8 to TRBJ2-7; a possible D gene is TRBD2 (7 bases). The CDR3 runs to 15 residues. Trimming left V 5 bases short and J 2 bases short, with 16 bases between. Germline assignment: CDR1 SGHVS and CDR2 FQNEAQ. CDR3 loop: CASSPQLGGAYEQYF. In DNA, the CDR3 is TGTGCCAGCAGCCCCCAACTAGGGGGGGCCTACGAGCAGTACTTC.

This chain connects TRBV5-4 to TRBJ1-3; 7 bases agree with TRBD1. The CDR3 runs to 15 residues. CDR1 SGHNT and CDR2 YYREEE come from the germline V gene (reference sequence). V shed 0 bases and J 4 bases; nucleotides not matched to a gene: 4. Here the CDR3 reads CASSLDTGVGNTIYF. In nucleotides, the CDR3 is TGTGCCAGCAGCTTGGACACAGGGGTGGGAAACACCATATATTTT.

The chain combines TRBV19 with TRBJ1-2; possibly TRBD1 for D (5 bases). CDR1 and CDR2 from the germline V gene are LNHDA and SQIVND (reference sequence). The CDR3 loop spans 15 amino acids. V was pared by 5 bases and J by 4 bases, with 17 bases between. Here the CDR3 reads CASSVTSGVRYGYTF. The CDR3 nucleotides read TGTGCCAGTAGTGTCACGTCGGGGGTACGCTATGGCTACACCTTC.

Comments on this clone: In the same sample, other DNA sequences code for this CDR3. The chain uses TRBV6-5 and TRBJ2-2; D not resolved. The V and J ends lost 3 bases and 5 bases respectively, with 4 bases between them. The CDR3 contains 12 residues. Germline CDR1 is MNHEY and CDR2 is SVGAGI. The CDR3 coding sequence is TGTGCCAGCAGTTATTCGACCGGGGAGCTGTTTTTT. This encodes CASSYSTGELFF.

The rearrangement joins TRBV6-5 to TRBJ1-1; 7 bases fit TRBD1. The CDR3 totals 12 residues. Germline V CDR1 and CDR2: MNHEY, SVGAGI. The V segment lost 10 bases and the J segment 6 bases; nucleotides outside the gene matches: 8. The CDR3 nucleotides read TGTGCCATCCCCCCGGGACAGCCTGAAGCTTTCTTT. Protein product: CAIPPGQPEAFF.

The chain couples TRBV12-3 or TRBV12-4 to TRBJ1-5, with D perhaps matching TRBD1 (5 bases). The CDR3 runs to 13 residues. The ends were cut back, 6 bases at V and 9 bases at J, with 15 bases in the middle. In nucleotides, the CDR3 is TGTGCCAGCAGGGGGGGAGGGTATCTGCCCCAGCATTTT. Protein product: CASRGGGYLPQHF.

This clone appeared a few times. The V gene is TRBV5-4, the J gene TRBJ2-7; D is possibly TRBD1 (6 bases). CDR3 length equals 13 residues. The germline V gene encodes CDR1 SGHNT and CDR2 YYREEE (reference sequence). With 3 bases removed from V and 4 bases from J, the gap between germline ends came to 11 bases. CDR3 bases: TGTGCCAGCAGCTACAGGGAGAAATACGAGCAGTACTTC. Translation: CASSYREKYEQYF.

The chain has TRBV28 and TRBJ1-2, with 12 bases fitting TRBD1. The J segment lost 4 bases and the V segment lost 6 bases, leaving 15 bases of the junction unmatched. Germline V gives CDR1 MDHEN, CDR2 SYDVKM. This CDR3 region has 18 residues. CDR3 in amino acids: CASSSPGTGGRDGYGYTF. DNA of the CDR3: TGTGCCAGCAGCTCCCCCGGGACAGGGGGCCGGGATGGCTATGGCTACACCTTC.

CDR3 DNA: TGTGCCAGCAGAGCTAGTCGCGAGCAGTACTTC. Its protein product is CASRASREQYF. The V call is TRBV28, the J call TRBJ2-7, with D unresolved. Deletions cut 6 bases from V and 6 bases from J, with 9 bases between. Germline CDR1 and CDR2: MDHEN and SYDVKM. This CDR3 region has 11 residues.

This chain links TRBV3-1 (or the pseudogene TRBV3-2) with TRBJ1-3; 7 bases align to TRBD1. The V and J ends lost 4 bases and 3 bases, in that order; junction bases with no gene match: 3. Germline lookup yields CDR1 LGHDT and CDR2 YNNKEL (reference sequence). There are 14 residues in the CDR3. CDR3 loop: CASSRRDSGNTIYF. The DNA for the CDR3 is TGTGCCAGCAGCCGCCGGGACAGTGGAAACACCATATATTTT.

The CDR3 coding sequence is TGTGCCAGCAGCTTGAGGACTAGCGGAGGTATAGATACGCAGTATTTT. Amino acid sequence: CASSLRTSGGIDTQYF. The rearrangement joins TRBV5-4 to TRBJ2-3; TRBD2 matches at 10 bases. Trimming removed 1 base from V and 5 bases from J; junction bases left unmatched: 7. CDR3 length: 16 amino acids. Germline V gene lookup returns CDR1 SGHNT and CDR2 YYREEE (reference sequence).

The V gene is TRBV29-1, the J gene TRBJ2-1, with 10 bases identical to TRBD2. Trimming cost V 4 bases and J 6 bases; bases outside gene matches: 9. Germline V gives CDR1 SQVTM, CDR2 ANQGSEA. CDR3 length: 15 residues. DNA of the CDR3: TGCAGCGTTGCCCCCCGGACTAGCGGAGCCAATGAGCAGTTCTTC. This gives the protein CSVAPRTSGANEQFF.